This is a list of T cell receptor beta chains from one sample in a study of tumor and adjacent non-tumor tissue in lung cancer. MiXCR was run by TCRdb on the multiplex PCR reads, yielding one entry per CDR3 protein. Here the sample spans tens of thousands of distinct CDR3 sequences, roughly three fifths being singletons. The sequenced material came from lung tumor tissue. These receptors came from a man aged 50 or older with non-small cell lung cancer. CDR3s include the opening cysteine and the closing phenylalanine or tryptophan. The D gene is left open where the match is weak. A row's size may be missing; if present it is once, few, many or a size class.

clone size,V gene,D gene,J gene,CDR3 DNA,CDR3 protein
few,TRBV11-3,TRBD2,TRBJ2-5,TGTGCCAGCAGCTTATTGGCTAGCGGGGATTTACAAGAGACCCAGTACTTC,CASSLLASGDLQETQYF
-,TRBV14,-,TRBJ2-3,TGTGCCTGCAAGGCTACTAGCACAGATACGCAGTATTTT,CACKATSTDTQYF
many,TRBV6-2/TRBV6-3,-,TRBJ2-1,TGTGCCAGCAGTCTACAGGGCGATGAGCAGTTCTTC,CASSLQGDEQFF
-,TRBV12-3/TRBV12-4,-,TRBJ1-2,TGTGCCAGCAGCCCCGGGGCTGGCTACACCTTC,CASSPGAGYTF
-,TRBV5-1,-,TRBJ2-3,TGCGCCAGCAGCACTTGGAATACAGATACGCACTATTTT,CASSTWNTDTHYF
few,TRBV4-1,TRBD2,TRBJ2-5,TGCGTCAGCAGCCTCCGCCCCAGCGGGGCTCAAGAGACCCAGTACTTC,CVSSLRPSGAQETQYF
-,TRBV20-1,TRBD1,TRBJ1-5,TGCAGTGCTAGAGAACCGGGACAGGGAATGGGCAATCAGCCCCAGCATTTT,CSAREPGQGMGNQPQHF
-,TRBV12-3/TRBV12-4,-,TRBJ2-7,TGTGTCGGCAGTGCTCACAGGGACGAGCAGTACTTC,CVGSAHRDEQYF
few,TRBV10-3,TRBD1,TRBJ1-1,TGTGCCATCAGACCAGGGGGTAGCACTGAAGCTTCCTTT,CAIRPGGSTEASF
-,TRBV11-2,TRBD2,TRBJ2-1,TGTGCCAGCAGCCCTAGGGTAGCGGGGCAAATGGGCTACAATGAGCAGTTCTTC,CASSPRVAGQMGYNEQFF
many,TRBV29-1,-,TRBJ2-4,TGCAGCGTCACTCGAGGGGACATTCAGTACTTC,CSVTRGDIQYF
many,TRBV30,-,TRBJ1-2,TGTGCCTGGAGTGTCAATAACTATGGCTACACCTTC,CAWSVNNYGYTF
-,TRBV6-2/TRBV6-3,-,TRBJ2-1,TGTGCCAGCAGGGGCGTTCAACGGCCATGCAATGAGCAGTTCTTC,CASRGVQRPCNEQFF
many,TRBV12-3/TRBV12-4,TRBD2,TRBJ2-7,TGTGCCAGCAGATTGGGACTAACCGAATCCTACGAGCAGTACTTC,CASRLGLTESYEQYF
few,TRBV5-1,TRBD1,TRBJ2-1,TGCGCCAGCAGCTCGGGACAGGGCTACGTTGAGCAGTTCTTC,CASSSGQGYVEQFF
-,TRBV5-1,-,TRBJ1-5,TGCGCTAGCAGCTTAGATGGGCTTCAGCCCCAGCATTTT,CASSLDGLQPQHF
-,TRBV11-3,-,TRBJ1-4,TGTGCCAGCAGCTTAGGAACAGGAGTGGGAACTAATGAAAAACTGTTTTTT,CASSLGTGVGTNEKLFF
-,TRBV28,-,TRBJ2-7,TGTGCCAGCAGTCGGGGGACCTCCTACGAGCAGTACTTC,CASSRGTSYEQYF
few,TRBV6-1,-,TRBJ1-5,TGTGCCGGCAGTGAAGGGCAAGTTTTGTTCCAGCCCCAGCATTTT,CAGSEGQVLFQPQHF
-,TRBV11-2,-,TRBJ2-7,TGTCCCAGCAGCTTGAGGTTAGGTACCGAACAGTACTTC,CPSSLRLGTEQYF
-,TRBV6-6,-,TRBJ2-7,TGTGCCAGCAGCCAACAGGGTCCAGAGGGTCACGAACAGTACTTC,CASSQQGPEGHEQYF
-,TRBV7-9,-,TRBJ2-7,TGTGCCAGCAACTTAGCGGAGGGTAACTACGAGCAGTACTTC,CASNLAEGNYEQYF
many,TRBV10-3,TRBD1,TRBJ2-3,TGTGCCATCAGTGAGGCCCGGGGACAGGCGAGCACAGATACGCAGTATTTT,CAISEARGQASTDTQYF
-,TRBV5-1,-,TRBJ1-3,TGCGCCAGTAGCCCACAGGGTGGAGACACCATATATTTT,CASSPQGGDTIYF
many,TRBV10-1,-,TRBJ1-5,TGCGCCAGCAGTTTCACAGGGCCGAGCAATCAGCCCCAGCATTTT,CASSFTGPSNQPQHF
few,TRBV20-1,TRBD1,TRBJ2-7,TGCAGTGCGAGGACAGGGAACTACGAGCAGTACTTC,CSARTGNYEQYF
-,TRBV29-1,-,TRBJ2-7,TGCGGCGTTGCGGTTCAGGGTGATTACGAGCAGTATTTC,CGVAVQGDYEQYF
large,TRBV6-6,TRBD1,TRBJ1-2,TGTGCCAGCAGTTACGATGGACAGGGAGGGGGCTACACCTTC,CASSYDGQGGGYTF
-,TRBV28,-,TRBJ2-7,TGTGCCAGCAGTTTTCAATACGAGCAGTACTTC,CASSFQYEQYF
-,TRBV19,-,TRBJ1-5,TGTGCCAGTCTATTACCAACCGTTCCGAGTATCCTTTTCAATCAGCCCCAGCATTTT,CASLLPTVPSILFNQPQHF
-,TRBV11-2,-,TRBJ2-2,TGTGCCAGCAGCTCATATAAAGGCCCCGGGGAGCTGTTTTTT,CASSSYKGPGELFF
-,TRBV29-1,-,TRBJ1-1,TGCAGCGTCGGGGGGGCATCGAACACTGAAGCTTTCTTC,CSVGGASNTEAFF
-,TRBV28,-,TRBJ2-7,TGTGCCAGCAACCCCGGTGGAGCCTCCTACAAGCAGTACTTC,CASNPGGASYKQYF
-,TRBV15,-,TRBJ2-2,TGTGCCACCAGCAGAGAGATCACAGGGACCGGGGAGCTGTTTTTT,CATSREITGTGELFF
-,TRBV11-2,TRBD2,TRBJ2-1,TGTGCCAGCAGCTTAAATGGACTAGCGGGAGGGCCTTACAGTGAGCAGTCCTTC,CASSLNGLAGGPYSEQSF
-,TRBV20-1,TRBD2,TRBJ2-5,TGCAGTGCCCTCCCTGCTAGCGGATCTCGGGAGACCCAGTACTTC,CSALPASGSRETQYF
many,TRBV6-2/TRBV6-3,-,TRBJ2-7,TGTGCCAGCAGTTACGCAGGGCGTGGCTACGAGCAGTACTTC,CASSYAGRGYEQYF